This is a list of T cell receptor beta chains from one sample in a study of response to subunit inactivated influenza vaccine. TCRdb called the RT-PCR reads again in MiXCR, with one record for every CDR3 protein. Seen here are 500,000 to 550,000 distinct CDR3 sequences, approximately 7.8% observed once, and the top ten hold 13%. This sample comprised PBMCs from blood, obtained around 25 months after vaccination. The origin of the receptors is a man between 50 and 75 years old who received an inactivated influenza vaccine. CDR3s include the opening cysteine and the closing phenylalanine or tryptophan. A D gene is named only where the DNA matches it firmly. Some rows have no size entry. The others give once, few or many, or a class for an expanded clone.

abundance: NA; d_gene: TRBD2; j_gene: TRBJ2-1; v_gene: TRBV27; CDR3nt: TGTGCCAGCAGTTTACGACTAGCGGGGAACAATGAGCAGTTCTTC; CDR3aa: CASSLRLAGNNEQFF
abundance: NA; d_gene: NA; j_gene: TRBJ1-1; v_gene: TRBV4-2; CDR3nt: TGTGCCAGCAGCCAAGATTTTAGTCGATCGAACACTGAAGCTTTCTTT; CDR3aa: CASSQDFSRSNTEAFF
abundance: few; d_gene: NA; j_gene: TRBJ2-7; v_gene: TRBV14; CDR3nt: TGTGCCAGCAGCCAGGGGATGAGTTGGTACTACGAGCAGTACTTC; CDR3aa: CASSQGMSWYYEQYF
abundance: many; d_gene: TRBD1; j_gene: TRBJ1-1; v_gene: TRBV5-1; CDR3nt: TGCGCCAGCAGCTTCGGGGTGGACAGGGCGAACACTGAAGCTTTCTTT; CDR3aa: CASSFGVDRANTEAFF
abundance: NA; d_gene: TRBD1; j_gene: TRBJ1-1; v_gene: TRBV6-2/TRBV6-3; CDR3nt: TGTGCCAGCGATCCTTACAGGGGGCGCGGCACTGAAGCTTTCTTT; CDR3aa: CASDPYRGRGTEAFF
abundance: many; d_gene: NA; j_gene: TRBJ2-3; v_gene: TRBV29-1; CDR3nt: TGCAGCGTTTCCGGGACTTCGGGGACAGATACGCAGTATTTT; CDR3aa: CSVSGTSGTDTQYF
abundance: NA; d_gene: NA; j_gene: TRBJ2-7; v_gene: TRBV28; CDR3nt: TGTGCCAGCAGGGAAGCAAGGGCACACTACGAGCAGTACTTC; CDR3aa: CASREARAHYEQYF
abundance: many; d_gene: NA; j_gene: TRBJ1-5; v_gene: TRBV15; CDR3nt: TGTGCCACCAGCAGAGGGGCTTACCCGGGGCAGCCCCAGCATTTT; CDR3aa: CATSRGAYPGQPQHF
abundance: many; d_gene: TRBD1; j_gene: TRBJ2-1; v_gene: TRBV2; CDR3nt: TGTGCCAGCAGTTGGACAGGGAACAATGAGCAGTTCTTC; CDR3aa: CASSWTGNNEQFF
abundance: few; d_gene: TRBD2; j_gene: TRBJ2-3; v_gene: TRBV20-1; CDR3nt: TGCAGTGCTAGATCGACTAGCGGAGCAGATACGCAGTATTTT; CDR3aa: CSARSTSGADTQYF
abundance: few; d_gene: TRBD1; j_gene: TRBJ2-7; v_gene: TRBV4-3; CDR3nt: TGCGCCAGCAGCCAAGATGTCGGGACAGGGATTTACGAGCAGTACTTC; CDR3aa: CASSQDVGTGIYEQYF
abundance: many; d_gene: TRBD2; j_gene: TRBJ2-3; v_gene: TRBV4-3; CDR3nt: TGCGCCAGCAGCCAAGACACTAGCGGGGAAACAGATACGCAGTATTTT; CDR3aa: CASSQDTSGETDTQYF
abundance: many; d_gene: NA; j_gene: TRBJ2-7; v_gene: TRBV11-2; CDR3nt: TGTGCCAGCAGCTTTTATAGGTCCGGTTCCTACGAGCAGTACTTC; CDR3aa: CASSFYRSGSYEQYF
abundance: many; d_gene: TRBD2; j_gene: TRBJ2-3; v_gene: TRBV4-2; CDR3nt: TGTGCCAGCAGCAAGGGACTAGCGGGTGCAGATACGCAGTATTTT; CDR3aa: CASSKGLAGADTQYF
abundance: NA; d_gene: NA; j_gene: TRBJ2-1; v_gene: TRBV6-2/TRBV6-3; CDR3nt: TGTGCCAGCAGTAACCCACGGGACCCATGGTTCTTC; CDR3aa: CASSNPRDPWFF
abundance: NA; d_gene: TRBD2; j_gene: TRBJ2-1; v_gene: TRBV28; CDR3nt: TGTGCCAGCAGCCACGGACTAGCGGGAGGTCTTAGCTCCTACAATGAGCAGTTCTTC; CDR3aa: CASSHGLAGGLSSYNEQFF